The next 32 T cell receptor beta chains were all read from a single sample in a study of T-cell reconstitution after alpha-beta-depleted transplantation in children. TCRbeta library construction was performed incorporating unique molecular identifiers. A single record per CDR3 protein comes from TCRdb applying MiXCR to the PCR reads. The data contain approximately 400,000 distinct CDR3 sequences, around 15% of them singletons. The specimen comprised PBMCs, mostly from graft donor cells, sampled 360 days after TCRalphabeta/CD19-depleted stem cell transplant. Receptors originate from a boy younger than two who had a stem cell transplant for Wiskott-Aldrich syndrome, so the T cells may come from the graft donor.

The DNA for the CDR3 is TGTGCCAGCAGTTACCGGAGTTTATCCTACAATGAGCAGTTCTTC. Protein: CASSYRSLSYNEQFF. The V gene is TRBV6-5, the J gene TRBJ2-1; the D is unclear. Trimming cost V 2 bases and J 1 base, with 9 bases left between them. The CDR3 has 15 amino acids. Germline values: CDR1 MNHEY, CDR2 SVGAGI.

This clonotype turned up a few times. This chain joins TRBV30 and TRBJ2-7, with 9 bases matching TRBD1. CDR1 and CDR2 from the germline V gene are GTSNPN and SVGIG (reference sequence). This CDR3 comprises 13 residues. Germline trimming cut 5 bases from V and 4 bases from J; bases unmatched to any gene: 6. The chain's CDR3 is CAWSQGASYEQYF. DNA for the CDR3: TGTGCCTGGTCACAGGGGGCGAGTTACGAGCAGTACTTC.

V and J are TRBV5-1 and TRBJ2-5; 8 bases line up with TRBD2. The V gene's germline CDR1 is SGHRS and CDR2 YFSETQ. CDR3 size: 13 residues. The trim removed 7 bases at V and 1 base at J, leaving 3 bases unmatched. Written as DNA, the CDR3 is TGCGCCAGCCGGACTAGCCCCCAAGAGACCCAGTACTTC. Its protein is CASRTSPQETQYF.

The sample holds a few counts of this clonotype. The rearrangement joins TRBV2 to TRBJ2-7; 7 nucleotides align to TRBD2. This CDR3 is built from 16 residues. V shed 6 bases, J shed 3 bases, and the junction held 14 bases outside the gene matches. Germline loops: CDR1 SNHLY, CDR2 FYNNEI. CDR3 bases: TGTGCCAGCAGATCTAGCGGAGTCTTAACGTACTACGAGCAGTACTTC. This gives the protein CASRSSGVLTYYEQYF.

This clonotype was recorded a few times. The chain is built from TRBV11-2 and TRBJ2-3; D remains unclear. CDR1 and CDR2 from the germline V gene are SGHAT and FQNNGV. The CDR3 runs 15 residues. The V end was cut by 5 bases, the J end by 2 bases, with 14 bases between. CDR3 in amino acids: CASSVAFKDTDTQYF. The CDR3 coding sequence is TGTGCCAGCAGCGTGGCCTTTAAGGACACAGATACGCAGTATTTT.

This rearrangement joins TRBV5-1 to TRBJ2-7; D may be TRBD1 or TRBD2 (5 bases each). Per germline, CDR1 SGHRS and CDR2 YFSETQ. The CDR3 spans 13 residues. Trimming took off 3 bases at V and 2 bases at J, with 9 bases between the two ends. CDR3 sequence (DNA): TGCGCCAGCAGCTCGAGGGGAGCCTACGAGCAGTACTTC. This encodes CASSSRGAYEQYF. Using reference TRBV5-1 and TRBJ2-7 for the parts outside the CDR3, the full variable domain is KAGVTQTPRYLIKTRGQQVTLSCSPISGHRSVSWYQQTPGQGLQFLFEYFSETQRNKGNFPGRFSGRQFSNSRSEMNVSTLELGDSALYLCASSSRGAYEQYFGPGTRLTVT.

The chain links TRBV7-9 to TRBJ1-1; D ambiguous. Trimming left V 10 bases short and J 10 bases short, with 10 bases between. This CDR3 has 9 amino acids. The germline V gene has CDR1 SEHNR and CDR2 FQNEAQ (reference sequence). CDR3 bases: TGTGCCACCTCACGGGGAGCTTTCTTT. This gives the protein CATSRGAFF.

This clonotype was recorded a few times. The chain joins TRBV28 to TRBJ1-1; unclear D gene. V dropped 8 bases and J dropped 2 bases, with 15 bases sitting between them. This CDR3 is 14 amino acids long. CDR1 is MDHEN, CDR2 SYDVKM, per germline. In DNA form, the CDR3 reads TGTGCCAGCCGGATTCTTGGAGGAAACACTGAAGCTTTCTTT. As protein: CASRILGGNTEAFF.

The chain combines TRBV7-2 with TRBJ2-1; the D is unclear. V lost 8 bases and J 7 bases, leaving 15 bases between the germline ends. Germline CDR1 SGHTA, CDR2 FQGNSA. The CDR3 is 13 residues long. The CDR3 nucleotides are TGTGCCAGCGCAACCCGATGGGGTAATGAGCAGTTCTTC. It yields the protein CASATRWGNEQFF.

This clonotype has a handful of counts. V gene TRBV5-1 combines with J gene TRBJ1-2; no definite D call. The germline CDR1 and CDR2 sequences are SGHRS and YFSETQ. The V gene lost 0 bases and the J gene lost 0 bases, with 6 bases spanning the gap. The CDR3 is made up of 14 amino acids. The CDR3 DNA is TGCGCCAGCAGCTTGGAGGTCTCTAACTATGGCTACACCTTC. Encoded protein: CASSLEVSNYGYTF.

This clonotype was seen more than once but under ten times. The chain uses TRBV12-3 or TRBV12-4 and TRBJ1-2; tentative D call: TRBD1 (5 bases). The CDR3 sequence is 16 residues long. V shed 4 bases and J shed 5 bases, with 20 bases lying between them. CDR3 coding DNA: TGTGCCAGCAGTTCGACTACCTCCGGGACGGATTATGGCTACACCTTC. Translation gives CASSSTTSGTDYGYTF.

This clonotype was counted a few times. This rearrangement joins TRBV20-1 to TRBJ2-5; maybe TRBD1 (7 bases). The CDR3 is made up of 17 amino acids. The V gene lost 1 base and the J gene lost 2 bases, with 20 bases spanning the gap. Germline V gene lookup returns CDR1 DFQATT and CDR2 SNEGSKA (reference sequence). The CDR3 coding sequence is TGCAGTGCTAGAGGACAGGGTGGGTACGGGGGACAAGAGACCCAGTACTTC. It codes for CSARGQGGYGGQETQYF.

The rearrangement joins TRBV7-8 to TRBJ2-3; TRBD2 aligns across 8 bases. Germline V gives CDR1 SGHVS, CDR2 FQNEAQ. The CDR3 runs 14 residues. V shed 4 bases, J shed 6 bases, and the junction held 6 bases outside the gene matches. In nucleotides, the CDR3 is TGTGCCAGCAGCTCGCGGGGGGCCATGGATACGCAGTATTTT. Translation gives CASSSRGAMDTQYF.

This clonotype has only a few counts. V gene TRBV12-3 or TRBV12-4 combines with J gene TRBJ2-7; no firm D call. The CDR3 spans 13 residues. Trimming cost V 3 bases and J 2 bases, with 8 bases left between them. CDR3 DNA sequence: TGTGCCAGCAGTTTTAATCCGACCTACGAGCAGTACTTC. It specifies CASSFNPTYEQYF.

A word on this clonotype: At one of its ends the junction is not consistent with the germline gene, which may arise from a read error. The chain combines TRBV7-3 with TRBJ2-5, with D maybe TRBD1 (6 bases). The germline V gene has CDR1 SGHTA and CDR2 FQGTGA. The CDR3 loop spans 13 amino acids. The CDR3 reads CANSLRGLETQYF. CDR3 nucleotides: TGTGCCAACAGCTTAAGGGGGTTGGAGACCCAGTACTTC.

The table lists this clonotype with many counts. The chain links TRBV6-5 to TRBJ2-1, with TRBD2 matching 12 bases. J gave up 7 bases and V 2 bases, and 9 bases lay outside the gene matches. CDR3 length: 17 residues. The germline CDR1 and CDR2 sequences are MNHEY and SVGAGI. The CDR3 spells CASSYIPPSGGGNEQFF. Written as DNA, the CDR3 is TGTGCCAGCAGTTACATCCCCCCTAGCGGGGGGGGTAATGAGCAGTTCTTC.

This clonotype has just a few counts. The CDR3 loop is CASSRRGYGAGELFF. The DNA of the CDR3 is TGTGCCAGCAGTAGGAGGGGGTACGGAGCCGGGGAGCTGTTTTTT. The J gene is TRBJ2-2, the V gene TRBV27, with D perhaps assigned TRBD1 or TRBD2 (6 bases each). This CDR3 comprises 15 residues. V was cut by 5 bases and J by 6 bases, with 16 bases left in between. Germline V gene lookup returns CDR1 MNHEY and CDR2 SMNVEV (reference sequence).

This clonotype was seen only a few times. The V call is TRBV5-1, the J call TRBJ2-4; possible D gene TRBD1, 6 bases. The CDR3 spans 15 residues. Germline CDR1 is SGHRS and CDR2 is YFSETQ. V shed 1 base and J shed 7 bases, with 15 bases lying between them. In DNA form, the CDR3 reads TGCGCCAGCAGCTTGACCTGGGGGCCGGAGAACATTCAGTACTTC. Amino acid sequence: CASSLTWGPENIQYF.

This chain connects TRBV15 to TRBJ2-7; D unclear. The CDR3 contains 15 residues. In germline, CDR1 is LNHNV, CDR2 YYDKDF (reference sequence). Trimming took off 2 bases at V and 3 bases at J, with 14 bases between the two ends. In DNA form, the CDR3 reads TGTGCCACCAGCAGAAAACCAGATACCCTCTACGAGCAGTACTTC. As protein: CATSRKPDTLYEQYF. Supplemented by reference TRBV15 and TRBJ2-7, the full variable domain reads DAMVIQNPRYQVTQFGKPVTLSCSQTLNHNVMYWYQQKSSQAPKLLFHYYDKDFNNEADTPDNFQSRRPNTSFCFLDIRSPGLGDTAMYLCATSRKPDTLYEQYFGPGTRLTVT.

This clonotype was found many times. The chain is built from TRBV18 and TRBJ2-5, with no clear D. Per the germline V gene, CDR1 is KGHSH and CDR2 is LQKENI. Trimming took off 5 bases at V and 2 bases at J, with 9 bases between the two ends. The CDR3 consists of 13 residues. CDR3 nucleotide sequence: TGTGCCAGCTCAGGCGGAATACAAGAGACCCAGTACTTC. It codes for CASSGGIQETQYF.

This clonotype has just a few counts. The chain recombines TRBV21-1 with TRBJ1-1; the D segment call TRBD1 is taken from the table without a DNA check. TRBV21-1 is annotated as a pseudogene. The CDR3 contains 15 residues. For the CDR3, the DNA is TGTGCCAGCAGCAAGCCGGGACAGGGCCCCACTGAAGCTTTCTTT. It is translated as CASSKPGQGPTEAFF.

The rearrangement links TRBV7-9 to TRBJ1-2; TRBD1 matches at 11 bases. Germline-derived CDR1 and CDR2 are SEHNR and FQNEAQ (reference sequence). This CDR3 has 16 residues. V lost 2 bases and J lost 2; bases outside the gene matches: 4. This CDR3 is CASSLFGQGANYGYTF. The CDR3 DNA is TGTGCCAGCAGCTTATTTGGACAGGGGGCAAACTATGGCTACACCTTC.

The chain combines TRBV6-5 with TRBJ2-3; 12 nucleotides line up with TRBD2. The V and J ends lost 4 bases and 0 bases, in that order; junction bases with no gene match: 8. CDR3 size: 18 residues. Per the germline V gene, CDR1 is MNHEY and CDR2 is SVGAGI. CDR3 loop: CASSLSSGGASSTDTQYF. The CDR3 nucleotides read TGTGCCAGCAGTTTATCTAGCGGGGGGGCCTCTAGCACAGATACGCAGTATTTT.

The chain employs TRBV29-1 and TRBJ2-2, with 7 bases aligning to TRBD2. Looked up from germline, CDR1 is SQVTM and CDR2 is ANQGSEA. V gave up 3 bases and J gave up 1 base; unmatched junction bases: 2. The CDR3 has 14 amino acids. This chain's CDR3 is CSVEASGNTGELFF. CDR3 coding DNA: TGCAGCGTTGAGGCTAGCGGGAACACCGGGGAGCTGTTTTTT.

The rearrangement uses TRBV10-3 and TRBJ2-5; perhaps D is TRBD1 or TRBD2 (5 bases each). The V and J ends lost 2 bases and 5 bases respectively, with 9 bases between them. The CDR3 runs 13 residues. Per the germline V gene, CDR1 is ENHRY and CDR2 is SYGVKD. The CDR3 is CAISEGGEETQYF. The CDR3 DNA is TGTGCCATCAGTGAGGGGGGAGAGGAGACCCAGTACTTC.

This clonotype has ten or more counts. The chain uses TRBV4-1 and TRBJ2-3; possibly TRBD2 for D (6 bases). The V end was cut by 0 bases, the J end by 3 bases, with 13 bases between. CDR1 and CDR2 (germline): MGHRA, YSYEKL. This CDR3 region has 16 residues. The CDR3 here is CASSQEPGVRTDTQYF. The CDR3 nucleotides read TGCGCCAGCAGCCAAGAGCCGGGGGTGAGGACAGATACGCAGTATTTT.

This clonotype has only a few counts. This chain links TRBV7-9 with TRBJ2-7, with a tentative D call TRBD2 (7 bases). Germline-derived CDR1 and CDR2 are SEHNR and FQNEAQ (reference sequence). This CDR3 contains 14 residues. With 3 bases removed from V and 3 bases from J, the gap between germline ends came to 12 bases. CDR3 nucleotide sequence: TGTGCCAGCAGCTTGGGGGGGCGCATCTACGAGCAGTACTTC. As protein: CASSLGGRIYEQYF. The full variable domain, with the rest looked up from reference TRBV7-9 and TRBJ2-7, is DTGVSQNPRHKITKRGQNVTFRCDPISEHNRLYWYRQTLGQGPEFLTYFQNEAQLEKSRLLSDRFSAERPKGSFSTLEIQRTEQGDSAMYLCASSLGGRIYEQYFGPGTRLTVT.

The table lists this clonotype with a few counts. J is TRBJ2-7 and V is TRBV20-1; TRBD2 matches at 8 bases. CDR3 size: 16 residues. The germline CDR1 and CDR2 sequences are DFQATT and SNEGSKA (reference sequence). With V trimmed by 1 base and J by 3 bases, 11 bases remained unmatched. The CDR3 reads CSARGVFGREVYEQYF. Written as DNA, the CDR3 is TGCAGTGCTAGAGGGGTCTTCGGGAGGGAGGTCTACGAGCAGTACTTC.

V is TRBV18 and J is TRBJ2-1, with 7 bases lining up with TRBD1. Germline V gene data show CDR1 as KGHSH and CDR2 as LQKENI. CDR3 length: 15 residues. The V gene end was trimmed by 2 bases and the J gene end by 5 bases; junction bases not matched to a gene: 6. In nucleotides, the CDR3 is TGTGCCAGCTCACCATTGGGGGACAGCAACAATGAGCAGTTCTTC. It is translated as CASSPLGDSNNEQFF.

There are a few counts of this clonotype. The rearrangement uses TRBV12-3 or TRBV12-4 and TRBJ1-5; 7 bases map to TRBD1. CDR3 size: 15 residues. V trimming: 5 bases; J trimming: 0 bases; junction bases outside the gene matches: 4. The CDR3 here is CASSPTGSSNQPQHF. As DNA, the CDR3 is TGTGCCAGCAGTCCGACAGGGTCTAGCAATCAGCCCCAGCATTTT.

CDR3 in amino acids: CASTLWTGGDSPLHF. CDR3 nucleotides: TGTGCCAGCACTCTGTGGACAGGGGGGGATTCACCCCTCCACTTT. The V call is TRBV28, the J call TRBJ1-6, with 10 bases matching TRBD1. Germline CDR1 MDHEN, CDR2 SYDVKM. Losses at the gene ends were 7 bases for V and 8 bases for J; bases not matched to a gene: 8. This CDR3 has 15 amino acids. Together with reference TRBV28 and TRBJ1-6, the CDR3 gives the full variable domain: DVKVTQSSRYLVKRTGEKVFLECVQDMDHENMFWYRQDPGLGLRLIYFSYDVKMKEKGDIPEGYSVSREKKERFSLILESASTNQTSMYLCASTLWTGGDSPLHFGNGTRLTVT.

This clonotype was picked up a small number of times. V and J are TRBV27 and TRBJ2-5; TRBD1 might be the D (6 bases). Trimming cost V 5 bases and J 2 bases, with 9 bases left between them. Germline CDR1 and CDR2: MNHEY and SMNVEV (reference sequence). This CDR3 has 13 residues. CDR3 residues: CASSHRVQETQYF. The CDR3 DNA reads TGTGCCAGCAGTCACAGGGTTCAAGAGACCCAGTACTTC.